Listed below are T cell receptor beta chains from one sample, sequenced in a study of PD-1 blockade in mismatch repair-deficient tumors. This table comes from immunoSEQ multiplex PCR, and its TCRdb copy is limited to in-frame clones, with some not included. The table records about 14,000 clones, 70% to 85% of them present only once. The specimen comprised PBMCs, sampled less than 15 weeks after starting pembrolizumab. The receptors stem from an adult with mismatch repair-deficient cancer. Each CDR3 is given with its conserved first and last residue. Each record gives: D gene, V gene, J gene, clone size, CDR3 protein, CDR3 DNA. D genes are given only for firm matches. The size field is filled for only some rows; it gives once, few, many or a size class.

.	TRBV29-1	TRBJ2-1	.	CSLAGLKAYNEQFF	TGCAGCCTTGCCGGGTTAAAGGCCTACAATGAGCAGTTCTTC
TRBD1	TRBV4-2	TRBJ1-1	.	CASSPGQGGGLNTEAFF	TGTGCCAGCAGCCCTGGACAGGGAGGAGGATTGAACACTGAAGCTTTCTTT
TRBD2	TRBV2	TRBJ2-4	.	CASRRGTSRAKNIQYF	TGTGCCAGCAGGCGCGGGACTAGTCGCGCCAAAAACATTCAGTACTTC
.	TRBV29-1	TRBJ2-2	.	CSVASAGELFF	TGCAGCGTGGCTAGCGCCGGGGAGCTGTTTTTT
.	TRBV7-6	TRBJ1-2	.	CASSFLQEPNYGYTF	TGTGCCAGCAGCTTTCTTCAGGAACCCAACTATGGCTACACCTTC
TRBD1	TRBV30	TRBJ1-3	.	CARDSLSGNTIYF	TGTGCCCGGGACAGTCTCTCTGGAAACACCATATATTTT
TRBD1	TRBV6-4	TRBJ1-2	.	CASRNLGQGNYGYTF	TGTGCCAGCAGGAATCTGGGACAGGGAAACTATGGCTACACCTTC
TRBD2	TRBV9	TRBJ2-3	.	CASSVHSGTSMGDTQYF	TGTGCCAGCAGCGTCCACTCCGGGACTAGCATGGGAGATACGCAGTATTTT
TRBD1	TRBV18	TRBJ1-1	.	CASSPTGVDTEAFF	TGTGCCAGCTCACCGACAGGGGTGGACACTGAAGCTTTCTTT
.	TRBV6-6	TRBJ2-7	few	CASSGVGEQYF	TGTGCCAGCTCGGGAGTCGGTGAGCAGTACTTC
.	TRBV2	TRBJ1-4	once	CASSVRGAVNEKLFF	TGTGCCAGCAGTGTCCGAGGAGCGGTGAATGAAAAACTGTTTTTT
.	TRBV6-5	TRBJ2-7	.	CASSSYYGISYEQYF	TGTGCCAGCAGTTCATACTACGGGATTTCCTACGAGCAGTACTTC
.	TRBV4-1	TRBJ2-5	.	CASSQGFPGKGGETQYF	TGCGCCAGCAGCCAGGGATTTCCGGGGAAAGGGGGAGAGACCCAGTACTTC
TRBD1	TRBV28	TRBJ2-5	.	CASRPGQNQETQYF	TGTGCCAGCAGACCGGGACAGAACCAAGAGACCCAGTACTTC
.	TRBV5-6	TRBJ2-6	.	CASSETRVGKYVLTF	TGTGCCAGCAGCGAGACGAGGGTTGGCAAATACGTCCTGACTTTC
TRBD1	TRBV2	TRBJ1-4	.	CASSGPGGREKLFF	TGTGCCAGCAGTGGACCAGGGGGACGGGAAAAACTGTTTTTT
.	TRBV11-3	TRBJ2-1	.	CASSLELYNEQFF	TGTGCCAGCAGCTTAGAACTGTACAATGAGCAGTTCTTC
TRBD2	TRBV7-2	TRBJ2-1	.	CASSRGGGTYNEQFF	TGTGCCAGCAGCCGAGGCGGGGGAACCTACAATGAGCAGTTCTTC
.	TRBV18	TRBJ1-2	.	CASSPDMGTTGIYGYTF	TGTGCCAGCTCACCAGATATGGGGACCACAGGGATCTATGGCTACACCTTC
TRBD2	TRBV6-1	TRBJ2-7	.	CAAGAGAPYEQYF	TGTGCCGCGGGAGCGGGGGCCCCCTACGAGCAGTACTTC
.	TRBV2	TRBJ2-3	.	CASSEAQHLGTDTQYF	TGTGCCAGCAGTGAAGCGCAACACCTTGGCACAGATACGCAGTATTTT
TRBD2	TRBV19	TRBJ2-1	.	CASSIGTSGGNEQFF	TGTGCCAGTAGTATCGGGACTAGCGGGGGGAATGAGCAGTTCTTC
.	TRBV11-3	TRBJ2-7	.	CASSSGPVGYESYEQYF	TGTGCCAGCAGCTCCGGCCCGGTGGGCTACGAATCCTACGAGCAGTACTTC
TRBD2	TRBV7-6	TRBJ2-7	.	CASSLGGEGLEQYF	TGTGCCAGCAGCTTAGGGGGGGAGGGGCTTGAGCAGTACTTC
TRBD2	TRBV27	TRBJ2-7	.	CASPLSGISYEQYF	TGTGCCAGCCCCCTGAGCGGGATCTCCTACGAGCAGTACTTC
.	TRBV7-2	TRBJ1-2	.	CASSLQGNYGYTF	TGTGCCAGCAGCTTACAGGGAAACTATGGCTACACCTTC
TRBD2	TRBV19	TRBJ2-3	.	CASSRTSGSPDTQYF	TGTGCCAGTAGCCGAACTAGCGGGAGCCCAGATACGCAGTATTTT
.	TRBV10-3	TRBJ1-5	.	CAISVGRLNQPQHF	TGTGCCATCAGTGTAGGCAGACTCAATCAGCCCCAGCATTTT
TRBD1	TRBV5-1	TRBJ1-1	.	CASSNRGLNTEAFF	TGCGCCAGCAGCAACAGGGGATTGAACACTGAAGCTTTCTTT
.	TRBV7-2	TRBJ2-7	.	CASSPWRAIVGEQYF	TGTGCCAGCAGCCCCTGGAGGGCGATAGTTGGCGAGCAGTACTTC
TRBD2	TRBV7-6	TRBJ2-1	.	CASSLGLAGVLQFF	TGTGCCAGCAGCTTGGGACTAGCGGGAGTTCTGCAGTTCTTC
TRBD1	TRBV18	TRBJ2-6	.	CASSPLTGGASSGANVLTF	TGTGCCAGCTCACCCCTGACAGGGGGCGCCTCCTCTGGGGCCAACGTCCTGACTTTC
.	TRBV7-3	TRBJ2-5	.	CASSSPTERETQYF	TGTGCCAGCAGCTCACCGACAGAGCGAGAGACCCAGTACTTC
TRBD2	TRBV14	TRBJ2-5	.	CASSLALAGGETQYF	TGTGCCAGCAGCCTCGCTTTAGCGGGAGGGGAGACCCAGTACTTC
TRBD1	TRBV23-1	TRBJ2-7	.	CASSQRDRPLSYEQYF	TGCGCCAGCAGTCAAAGGGACAGGCCCCTCTCCTACGAGCAGTACTTC
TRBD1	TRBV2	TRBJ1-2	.	CASSEAGTGVNYGYTF	TGTGCCAGCAGTGAAGCAGGGACAGGGGTTAACTATGGCTACACCTTC
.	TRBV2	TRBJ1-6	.	CASSESRNYNSPLHF	TGTGCCAGCAGTGAATCGCGAAATTATAATTCACCCCTCCACTTT
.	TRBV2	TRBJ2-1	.	CASSERGTLVNEQFF	TGTGCCAGCAGTGAAAGGGGCACGCTTGTCAATGAGCAGTTCTTC
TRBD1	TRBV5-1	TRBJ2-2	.	CASRAGGNTGELFF	TGCGCCAGCAGGGCAGGGGGGAACACCGGGGAGCTGTTTTTT
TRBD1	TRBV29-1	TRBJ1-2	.	CSVNDRVYGYTF	TGCAGCGTTAATGACAGGGTCTATGGCTACACCTTC
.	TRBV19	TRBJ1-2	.	CASTLSGILYGYTF	TGTGCCAGTACCCTCTCAGGCATCCTCTATGGCTACACCTTC
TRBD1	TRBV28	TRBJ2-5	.	CASSADRVQYF	TGTGCCAGCAGTGCTGACAGGGTCCAGTACTTC
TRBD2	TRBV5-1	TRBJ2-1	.	CASSSQSGWLADYNEQFF	TGCGCCAGCAGCTCACAATCCGGGTGGCTAGCGGACTACAATGAGCAGTTCTTC
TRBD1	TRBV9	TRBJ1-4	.	CASSVTGATNEKLFF	TGTGCCAGCAGCGTCACAGGGGCAACTAATGAAAAACTGTTTTTT
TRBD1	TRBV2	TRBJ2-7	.	CASSDRGTAAYEQYF	TGTGCCAGCAGTGACCGAGGGACAGCGGCCTACGAGCAGTACTTC
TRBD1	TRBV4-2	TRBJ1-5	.	CASSQGRDRINQPQHF	TGTGCCAGCAGCCAAGGACGGGACAGGATCAATCAGCCCCAGCATTTT
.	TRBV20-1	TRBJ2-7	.	CSARLYEQYF	TGCAGTGCTAGACTATACGAGCAGTACTTC
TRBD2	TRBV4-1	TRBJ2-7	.	CASSQGRPSGTNEQYF	TGCGCCAGCAGCCAAGGAAGACCTAGCGGGACTAACGAGCAGTACTTC
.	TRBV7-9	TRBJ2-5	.	CASSLGSVIQETQYF	TGTGCCAGCAGCTTAGGTTCGGTTATCCAAGAGACCCAGTACTTC
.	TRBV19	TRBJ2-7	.	CASRVRDFAYEQYF	TGTGCCAGTAGAGTCCGGGACTTCGCCTACGAGCAGTACTTC
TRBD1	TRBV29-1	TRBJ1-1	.	CSVKTGGGRNTEAFF	TGCAGCGTAAAAACAGGGGGGGGGAGGAACACTGAAGCTTTCTTT
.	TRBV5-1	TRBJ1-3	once	CASSLSSQQAGNTIYF	TGCGCCAGCAGCTTGTCGAGCCAGCAGGCTGGAAACACCATATATTTT
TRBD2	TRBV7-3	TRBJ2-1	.	CASSSGGSGRDYNEQFF	TGTGCCAGCAGCTCGGGGGGTAGCGGGAGGGATTACAATGAGCAGTTCTTC
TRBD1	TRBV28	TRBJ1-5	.	CASSERDRINQPQHF	TGTGCCAGCAGTGAGAGGGACAGGATCAATCAGCCCCAGCATTTT